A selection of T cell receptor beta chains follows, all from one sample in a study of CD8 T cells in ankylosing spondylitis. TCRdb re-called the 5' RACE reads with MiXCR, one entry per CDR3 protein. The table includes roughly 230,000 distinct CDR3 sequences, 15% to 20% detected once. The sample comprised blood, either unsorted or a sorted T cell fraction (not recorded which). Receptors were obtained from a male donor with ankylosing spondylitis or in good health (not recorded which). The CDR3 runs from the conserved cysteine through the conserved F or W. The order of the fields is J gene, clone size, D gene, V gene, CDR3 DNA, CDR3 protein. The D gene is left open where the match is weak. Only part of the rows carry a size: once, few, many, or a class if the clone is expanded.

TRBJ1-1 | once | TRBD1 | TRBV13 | TGTGCCGGCAGCTTAGACAGGGGCTCAGCTGAAGCTTTCTTT | CAGSLDRGSAEAFF
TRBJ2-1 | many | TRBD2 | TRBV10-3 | TGTGCCATCAGTGAGTTGGTTACTAGCGGGAGGAGTTCCTACAATGAGCAGTTCTTC | CAISELVTSGRSSYNEQFF
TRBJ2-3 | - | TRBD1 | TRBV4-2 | TGTGCCAGCAGCCCCCTGAACGGGACAGGGGGCGCGGATACGCAGTATTTT | CASSPLNGTGGADTQYF
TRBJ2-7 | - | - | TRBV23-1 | TGCGCCAGCAGTCAATCTGACGAGCAGTACTTC | CASSQSDEQYF
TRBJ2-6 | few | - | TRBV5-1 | TGCGCCAGCAGCTCGGACGGCTCTGGGGCCAACGTCCTGACTTTC | CASSSDGSGANVLTF
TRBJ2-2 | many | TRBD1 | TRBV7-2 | TGTGCCAGCAGCTTTGGGACAGACGCCGGCTGGGAGCTGTTTTTT | CASSFGTDAGWELFF
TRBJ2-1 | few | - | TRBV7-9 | TGTGCCAGCAGCTCGCCCAATAGCGGTTCCTACAATGAGCAGTTCTTC | CASSSPNSGSYNEQFF
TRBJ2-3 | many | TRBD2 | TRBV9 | TGTGCCAGCAGCGTACCAACCGGGACTAGCTACCGCACAGATACGCAGTATTTT | CASSVPTGTSYRTDTQYF
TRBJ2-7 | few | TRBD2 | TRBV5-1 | TGCGCCAGCAGCTTCGCTAGCGGCGGCTACGAGCAGTACTTC | CASSFASGGYEQYF
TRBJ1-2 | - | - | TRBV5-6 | TGTGCCAGCAGCTTGGTAGGTTTCGGGGCGCCCTATGGCTACACCTTC | CASSLVGFGAPYGYTF
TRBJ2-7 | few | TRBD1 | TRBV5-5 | TGTGCCAGCACCTTTGGGACAGGGTACGAGCAGTACTTC | CASTFGTGYEQYF
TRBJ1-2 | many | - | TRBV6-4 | TGTGCCAGCAGTGCCTCGGATTCGACTGTCTATGGCTACACCTTC | CASSASDSTVYGYTF
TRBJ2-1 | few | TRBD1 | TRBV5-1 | TGCGCCAGCAGCTGGACAGGGGGCGATGAGCAGTTCTTC | CASSWTGGDEQFF
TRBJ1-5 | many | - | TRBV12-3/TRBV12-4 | TGTGCCAGCAGCCAGACAGACCGAGGCAATCAGCCCCAGCATTTT | CASSQTDRGNQPQHF
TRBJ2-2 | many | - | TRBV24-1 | TGTGCCACCAGTGACCAGACCGACACCGGGGAGCTGTTTTTT | CATSDQTDTGELFF
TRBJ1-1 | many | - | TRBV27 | TGTGCCAGCAATCCAGTAGGAGGGCATCTGGAAGCTTTCTTT | CASNPVGGHLEAFF
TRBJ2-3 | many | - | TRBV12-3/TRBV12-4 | TGTGCCAGCAGCCCCGGGACTTCAGGCACAGATACGCAGTATTTT | CASSPGTSGTDTQYF
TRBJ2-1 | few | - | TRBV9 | TGTGCCAGCAGCGTAGGTGAGATGTACAATGAGCAGTTCTTC | CASSVGEMYNEQFF
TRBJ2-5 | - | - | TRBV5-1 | TGCGCCAGCAGCTTAACTAGGTGGGAGACCCAGTACTTC | CASSLTRWETQYF
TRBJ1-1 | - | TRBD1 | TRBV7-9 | TGTGCCAGCAGCTCGGACAGGGGAGTGGAAGAAGCTTTCTTT | CASSSDRGVEEAFF
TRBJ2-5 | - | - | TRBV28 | TGTGCCAGCAGTGTCGCGGTTCAAGAGACCCAGTACTTC | CASSVAVQETQYF
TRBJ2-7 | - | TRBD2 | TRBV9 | TGTGCCAGCAGCGTAGAACCGGGACTAGTCGATGAGCAGTACTTC | CASSVEPGLVDEQYF
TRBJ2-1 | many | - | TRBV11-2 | TGTGCCAGCAGCCATCAGGGTACCAATGAGCAGTTCTTC | CASSHQGTNEQFF
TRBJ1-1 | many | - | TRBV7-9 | TGTGCCAGCAGCATGGACAGCTTGAACACTGAAGCTTTCTTT | CASSMDSLNTEAFF
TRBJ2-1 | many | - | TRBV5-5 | TGTGCCAGCAGCCAACCGGGGGATTTCAATGAGCAGTTCTTC | CASSQPGDFNEQFF
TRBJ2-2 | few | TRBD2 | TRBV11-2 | TGTGCCAGCAGCTTAGAGGGAGGGGGGGAGCTGTTTTTT | CASSLEGGGELFF
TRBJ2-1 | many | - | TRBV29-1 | TGCAGCGTCCATCTAGGGGCGGTCCCGTATGAGCAGTTCTTC | CSVHLGAVPYEQFF
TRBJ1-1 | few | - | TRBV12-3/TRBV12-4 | TGTGCCAGCAGTTTAACGGTAGGGAACACTGAAGCTTTCTTT | CASSLTVGNTEAFF
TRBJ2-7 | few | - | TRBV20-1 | TGCAGTGCTAAAACACGACAGTCCTACGAGCAGTACTTC | CSAKTRQSYEQYF
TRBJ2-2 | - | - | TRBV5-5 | TGTGCCAGCAGCTTGATACCAAACACCGGGGAGCTGTTTTTT | CASSLIPNTGELFF
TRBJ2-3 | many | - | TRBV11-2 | TGTGCCAGCAGCTTAGTCGGGGGTACGCCGGCAAAGGCAGATACGCAGTATTTT | CASSLVGGTPAKADTQYF
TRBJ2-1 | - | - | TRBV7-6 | TGTGCCAGCAGCCAACGGGAGTCCTTTTACAATGAGCAGTTCTTC | CASSQRESFYNEQFF
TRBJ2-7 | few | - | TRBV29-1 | TGCAGCGTTGTGCGGGTAAATTCCTACGAGCAGTACTTC | CSVVRVNSYEQYF
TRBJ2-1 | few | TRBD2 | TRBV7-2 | TGTGCCAGCAGACCCAGCGGGGGCTCCTACAATGAGCAGTTCTTC | CASRPSGGSYNEQFF
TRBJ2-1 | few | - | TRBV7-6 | TGTGCCAGCAGTGGGGGGGGGCCCCTAATATCCAATGAGCAGTTCTTC | CASSGGGPLISNEQFF
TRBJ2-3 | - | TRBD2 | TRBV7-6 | TGTGCCAGCAGCGTACGACTAGCGCAAGGCACAGATACGCAGTATTTT | CASSVRLAQGTDTQYF
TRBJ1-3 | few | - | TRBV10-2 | TGCGCCAGCAGCCCCGACAGGAGCTCTGGAAACACCATATATTTT | CASSPDRSSGNTIYF
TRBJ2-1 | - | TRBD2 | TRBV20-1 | TGCAGTGCTAGTTCATTAGCGGGTAATGAGCAGTTCTTC | CSASSLAGNEQFF
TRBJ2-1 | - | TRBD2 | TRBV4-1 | TGCGCCAGCAGCCAACAACATCGGGAGGCAATCTACAATGAGCAGTTCTTC | CASSQQHREAIYNEQFF
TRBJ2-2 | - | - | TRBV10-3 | TGTGCCATCAGTGAGTCTAGAAAAACCGGGGAGCTGTTTTTT | CAISESRKTGELFF
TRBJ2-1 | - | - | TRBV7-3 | TGTGCCAGCAGCGTTAGCGTCAGCTACAATGAGCAGTTCTTC | CASSVSVSYNEQFF
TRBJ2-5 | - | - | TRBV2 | TGTGCCAGCAGTGAATTAACGAGTGGAGGCGAGACCCAGTACTTC | CASSELTSGGETQYF
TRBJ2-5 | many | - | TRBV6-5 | TGTGCCAGCAGTTACCTGGGGGCGCGCCAAGAGACCCAGTACTTC | CASSYLGARQETQYF
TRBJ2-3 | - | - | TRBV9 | TGTGCCAGCAGCGCCAGTTGGGGGTCGAAAGATACGCAGTATTTT | CASSASWGSKDTQYF
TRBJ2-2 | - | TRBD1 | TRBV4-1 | TGCGCCAGCACCCTAACCGGGACAGGGTTGTCCGGGGAGCTGTTTTTT | CASTLTGTGLSGELFF
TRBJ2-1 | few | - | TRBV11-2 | TGTGCCAGCAGCTTAGTCGCTCGGGTAGTCAATGAGCAGTTCTTC | CASSLVARVVNEQFF
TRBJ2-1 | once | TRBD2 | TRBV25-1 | TGTGCCAGCAGTGTTCCGGGACTAGCGGGGGCCCACAATGAGCAGTTCTTC | CASSVPGLAGAHNEQFF